This T cell receptor beta chain comes out of a study of T cell changes during pregnancy in multiple sclerosis. This clone was recorded once. V was cut by 8 bases and J by 0 bases, with 11 bases left in between. Germline CDR1 reads ENHRY; CDR2 reads SYGVKD. The CDR3 has 15 amino acids. Measured with immunoSEQ multiplex PCR; TCRdb has only the in-frame clones, and not every one. The sample lists some 40,000 clones; around 92% were seen once. The source of this sequence is a female donor with multiple sclerosis, enrolled in a pregnancy study. The sequencing here drew on CD4+ T cells from peripheral blood mononuclear cells, taken after pregnancy. The V gene is TRBV10-3, the J gene TRBJ1-6; no clear D. CDR3 bases: TGTGCCATCGACCCGGGGAGCTCCTATAATTCACCCCTCCACTTT. The encoded protein is CAIDPGSSYNSPLHF.